This T cell receptor (beta chain) is from a study of shared clonotypes between healthy human individuals. Whole-study context: Contributing individuals were a couple of females and a few males aged 18 to 49. Study findings and constraints: Estimated clonotype richness was generally higher in naive than memory subsets. With several donors compared, 5% to 5.5% of naive CD4 clonotypes were shared.

CD4+ cell separation produced CD45RA+ naive and CD45RA-negative memory subsets. In the case of this clone: The antigen is not known.

Profiled with immunoSEQ multiplex PCR; TCRdb holds only in-frame clones, not every one. Of roughly 1,500,000 clones listed, around 98.5% are singletons. This receptor was obtained from a man aged 25-45 years in good health. The specimen sequenced was naive CD4+ T cells sorted from blood. The subset here: CD45RA+ positively selected.

The CDR3 sequence is CASSISVLAPTEAFF. CDR3 bases: TGTGCCAGTAGTATTTCCGTTCTGGCTCCCACTGAAGCTTTCTTT. This chain links TRBV19 with TRBJ1-1; D call uncertain. Germline CDR1 LNHDA, CDR2 SQIVND (reference sequence). Trimming shortened V by 3 bases and J by 4 bases, and 15 bases separated the two germline ends. There are 15 residues in the CDR3.